The 2 T cell receptor beta chains below come from one sample, sequenced in a study of blood T cell repertoires in COVID-19. Only in-frame clones appear in the TCRdb table, and some are missing; sequencing was by immunoSEQ multiplex PCR. The repertoire holds about 250,000 clones, with under 85% as singletons. The specimen was peripheral blood. The origin of the receptors is a human donor with COVID-19, enrolled during active disease. The donor label of this sample is uncertain.

The V and J genes are TRBV28 and TRBJ1-5; 8 bases line up with TRBD1. V trimming: 5 bases; J trimming: 6 bases; junction bases outside the gene matches: 12. Germline V gene lookup returns CDR1 MDHEN and CDR2 SYDVKM. This CDR3 is 16 amino acids long. The CDR3 coding sequence is TGTGCCAGCAGTGTCAGCACAGGGGGGTCCGGTCAGCCCCAGCATTTT. This gives the protein CASSVSTGGSGQPQHF.

The genes are TRBV30 and TRBJ2-5, with 7 bases lining up with TRBD2. J lost 3 bases, V lost 0 bases, and 7 bases had no gene match. Germline assignment: CDR1 GTSNPN and CDR2 SVGIG (reference sequence). The CDR3 length is 15 residues. CDR3 DNA sequence: TGTGCCTGGAGTGTAGGCGGGAGCAGCAAAGAGACCCAGTACTTC. The encoded protein is CAWSVGGSSKETQYF.